The present entry profiles one TCR beta chain with its context. Its antigen is currently unknown. The library came from three nested PCR rounds adapted from ARM-PCR protocols. TCRdb re-called the multiplex PCR reads with MiXCR, one entry per CDR3 protein. The data show about 110,000 distinct CDR3 sequences, more than 70% seen once. This specimen belongs to a study of tumor and adjacent non-tumor tissue in lung cancer. Trimming cost V 6 bases and J 9 bases; bases outside gene matches: 13. CDR1 is DFQATT and CDR2 is SNEGSKA in the germline V gene (reference sequence). The CDR3 has 13 residues. Regarding the study as a whole: Compared with tumor, normal lung showed significantly lower TCR diversity.

This sample's RNA came from whole unsorted tissue. The source is a woman aged 55-69 years with non-small cell lung cancer. The sample consisted of lung tumor tissue. The genes are TRBV20-1 and TRBJ2-7, with 8 bases fitting TRBD2. CDR3 in amino acids: CSAGGGRWDVQYF. The DNA of the CDR3 is TGCAGTGCAGGCGGGGGGCGATGGGATGTGCAGTACTTC.